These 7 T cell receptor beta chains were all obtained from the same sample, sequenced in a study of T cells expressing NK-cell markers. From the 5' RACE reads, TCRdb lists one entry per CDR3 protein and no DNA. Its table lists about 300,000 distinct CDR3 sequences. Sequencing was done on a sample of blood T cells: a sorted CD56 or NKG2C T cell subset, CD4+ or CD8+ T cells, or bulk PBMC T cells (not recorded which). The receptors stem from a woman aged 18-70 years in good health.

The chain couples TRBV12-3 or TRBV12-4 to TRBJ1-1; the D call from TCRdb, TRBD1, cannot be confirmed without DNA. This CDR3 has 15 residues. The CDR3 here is CASSLTGAENTEAFF.

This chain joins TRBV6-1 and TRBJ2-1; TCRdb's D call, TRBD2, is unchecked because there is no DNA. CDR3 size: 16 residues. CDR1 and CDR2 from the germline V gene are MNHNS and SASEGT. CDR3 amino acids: CASSDAALGSHGEQFF.

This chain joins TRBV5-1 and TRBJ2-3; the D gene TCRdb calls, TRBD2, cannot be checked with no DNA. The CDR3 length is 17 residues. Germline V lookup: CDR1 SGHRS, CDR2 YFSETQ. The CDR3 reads CASAVLAGGTSTDTQYF.

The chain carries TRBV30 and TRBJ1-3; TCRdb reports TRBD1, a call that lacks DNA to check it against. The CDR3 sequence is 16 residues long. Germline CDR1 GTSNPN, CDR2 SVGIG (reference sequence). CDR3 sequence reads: CAWSAKGTASGNTIYF.

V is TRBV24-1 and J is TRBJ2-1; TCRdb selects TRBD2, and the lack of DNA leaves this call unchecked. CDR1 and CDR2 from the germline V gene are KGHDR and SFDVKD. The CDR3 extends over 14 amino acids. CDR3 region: CATSASLEVHEQFF.

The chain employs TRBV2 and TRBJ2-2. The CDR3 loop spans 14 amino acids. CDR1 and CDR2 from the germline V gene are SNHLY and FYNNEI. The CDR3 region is CASSARANTGELFF.

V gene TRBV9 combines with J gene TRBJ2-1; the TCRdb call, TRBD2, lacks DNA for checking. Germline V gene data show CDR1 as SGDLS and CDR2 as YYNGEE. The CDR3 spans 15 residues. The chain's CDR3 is CASSAEERKFNEQFF.